Listed below are T cell receptor beta chains from one sample, sequenced in a study of cytomegalovirus exposure and HLA in healthy donors. TCRdb's table, derived via immunoSEQ multiplex PCR, lists solely in-frame clones and lacks some. The table has some 150,000 clones, 80% seen once. Sequenced sample: PBMCs. These receptors were obtained from a woman between 35 and 50 years old in good health and CMV-seropositive. Both conserved end residues are part of each CDR3. A D gene is named only where the DNA matches it firmly. Clone sizes are given selectively: once, few, many, or a class where the clone is expanded.

V gene,clone size,J gene,D gene,CDR3 length,CDR3 DNA,CDR3 protein
TRBV5-1,.,TRBJ2-5,.,13,TGCGCCAGCAGCCGAGGACTGCAAGAGACCCAGTACTTC,CASSRGLQETQYF
TRBV27,.,TRBJ2-7,.,14,TGTGCCAGCAGTAACCCGGGACTTTTCTACGAGCAGTACTTC,CASSNPGLFYEQYF
TRBV7-9,once,TRBJ2-1,TRBD2,15,TGTGCCAGCATCACCCGGCGGGAGGGCTACAATGAGCAGTTCTTC,CASITRREGYNEQFF
TRBV29-1,.,TRBJ1-2,TRBD1,12,TGCAGCGTTGGCAGGACAGGGTTTGGCTACACCTTC,CSVGRTGFGYTF
TRBV18,few,TRBJ2-1,TRBD2,17,TGTGCCAGCTCACCCGGACTAGCGGGATTCTCCTACAATGAGCAGTTCTTC,CASSPGLAGFSYNEQFF
TRBV30,.,TRBJ2-7,.,13,TGTGCCTGGAGCGCCGGGGTTTCCTACGAGCAGTACTTC,CAWSAGVSYEQYF
TRBV6-1,.,TRBJ1-1,.,15,TGTGCCAGCAATCTTGGGACTGCGTCGAACACTGAAGCTTTCTTT,CASNLGTASNTEAFF
TRBV27,.,TRBJ2-1,.,15,TGTGCCAGCAGTTTGGGGCCCCGTTGGGGCAATGAGCAGTTCTTC,CASSLGPRWGNEQFF
TRBV7-9,.,TRBJ1-2,.,14,TGTGCCAGCAGCTTAGCTAGACAGTACTATGGCTACACCTTC,CASSLARQYYGYTF
TRBV6-1,.,TRBJ2-3,.,15,TGTGCCAGCGGGATTAAACAGGGTTCATCAGATACGCAGTATTTT,CASGIKQGSSDTQYF
TRBV27,.,TRBJ2-3,TRBD2,16,TGTGCCAGCAACAGGGAGGCGGGAGGGAACACAGATACGCAGTATTTT,CASNREAGGNTDTQYF
TRBV10-1,.,TRBJ2-1,.,14,TGCGCCAGCAGTGACAGGGGTCGGGGCGATGAGCAGTTCTTC,CASSDRGRGDEQFF
TRBV19,.,TRBJ2-5,TRBD1,15,TGTGCCAGTAGTCCCCGGGACAGGGGGCTAGAGACCCAGTACTTC,CASSPRDRGLETQYF
TRBV2,once,TRBJ2-1,TRBD2,18,TGTGCCAGCAGTGGGACTAGCGGGAGCCCTAGCTCCTACAATGAGCAGTTCTTC,CASSGTSGSPSSYNEQFF
TRBV19,.,TRBJ2-1,.,17,TGTGCCAGTAGTATTACGGGAGCGGGTTCCAGATGGGATGAGCAGTTCTTC,CASSITGAGSRWDEQFF
TRBV11-2,.,TRBJ2-5,.,13,TGTGCCAGCAGCCCGGGTTTGGTTGAGACCCAGTACTTC,CASSPGLVETQYF
TRBV10-3,once,TRBJ2-5,TRBD1,15,TGTGCCATCAGTGAGTTATGGACAGGGGAAGAGACCCAGTACTTC,CAISELWTGEETQYF
TRBV28,once,TRBJ2-7,TRBD1,14,TGTGCCAGCAGGCAGGGACAGGGGGCCAACGAGCAGTACTTC,CASRQGQGANEQYF
TRBV5-1,.,TRBJ2-3,TRBD1,14,TGCGCCAGCAGCTTTCAGGGACAGGCAGATACGCAGTATTTT,CASSFQGQADTQYF
TRBV5-8,.,TRBJ2-3,TRBD1,16,TGTGCCAGCACCGTCGCCGGGACAGTCACCACAGATACGCAGTATTTT,CASTVAGTVTTDTQYF
TRBV27,.,TRBJ2-1,TRBD1,15,TGTGCCAGCAGTTTGGGGACAGAGGGGTGGCATGAGCAGTTCTTC,CASSLGTEGWHEQFF
TRBV19,.,TRBJ2-1,.,14,TGTGCCAGTAGTATGCAGGGGGGACACAATGAGCAGTTCTTC,CASSMQGGHNEQFF
TRBV6-1,.,TRBJ1-2,.,13,TGTGCCAGCAGTACCCTACCCGGACAAGGCTACACCTTC,CASSTLPGQGYTF
TRBV19,.,TRBJ2-3,TRBD1,14,TGTGCCAGTAGGGACAGGGGGTCTACAGATACGCAGTATTTT,CASRDRGSTDTQYF
TRBV29-1,few,TRBJ2-5,.,13,TGCAGCGTTGTCGGAGGGGGCGAAGGGACCCAGTACTTC,CSVVGGGEGTQYF
TRBV19,.,TRBJ2-3,.,14,TGTGCCAGTACCAACAGGGCCCTCACAGATACGCAGTATTTT,CASTNRALTDTQYF
TRBV5-1,.,TRBJ2-7,TRBD2,16,TGCGCCAGCACCGCCGGCGGGGAGGGGACCTCCTACGAGCAGTACTTC,CASTAGGEGTSYEQYF
TRBV6-1,.,TRBJ2-5,.,13,TGTGCCAGCAGAGAGACACGCCAAGAGACCCAGTACTTC,CASRETRQETQYF
TRBV29-1,once,TRBJ2-2,.,13,TGCAGCGTTACGGGAACGAACACCGGGGAGCTGTTTTTT,CSVTGTNTGELFF
TRBV6-6,.,TRBJ1-1,TRBD1,12,TGTGCCAGCAGTTGGGACAGGGACGAAGCTTTCTTT,CASSWDRDEAFF
TRBV18,.,TRBJ2-3,.,12,TGTGCCAGCTCACCATACGGAGATACGCAGTATTTT,CASSPYGDTQYF
TRBV27,.,TRBJ2-5,TRBD2,15,TGTGCCAGCAGTTTTCTAGCGGGAGATAAAGGGACCCAGTACTTC,CASSFLAGDKGTQYF
TRBV30,.,TRBJ1-4,.,10,TGTGCCTGGAGCGGTGGTGAACTGTTTTTT,CAWSGGELFF
TRBV5-6,.,TRBJ2-7,.,13,TGTGCCAGCAGCTCCGGACAGACCTACGAGCAGTACTTC,CASSSGQTYEQYF
TRBV7-9,few,TRBJ1-3,TRBD1,15,TGTGCCAGCAGCCAAGGGACAGGGGGCAAGAACACCATATATTTT,CASSQGTGGKNTIYF
TRBV9,once,TRBJ1-2,TRBD1,14,TGTGCCAGCAGCGTAGGCCGACAGGGAGATGGCTACACCTTC,CASSVGRQGDGYTF
TRBV27,.,TRBJ1-6,.,16,TGTGCCAGCAGTTTATCGGGGGGGGCACCAAATTCACCCCTCCACTTT,CASSLSGGAPNSPLHF
TRBV9,.,TRBJ2-7,TRBD1,14,TGTGCCAGCAGCGTATCAACAGGGGCCTACGAGCAGTACTTC,CASSVSTGAYEQYF
TRBV11-3,.,TRBJ2-1,TRBD2,14,TGTGCCAGCAGTAGCGGGCCTACAAAAAATGAGCAGTTCTTC,CASSSGPTKNEQFF
TRBV6-4,.,TRBJ2-1,.,15,TGTGCCAGCAGTGTATTCGGGAGAGGGGACAATGAGCAGTTCTTC,CASSVFGRGDNEQFF
TRBV13,.,TRBJ1-2,.,12,TGTGCCAGCAGCTTAGGCATCAATGGCTACACCTTC,CASSLGINGYTF